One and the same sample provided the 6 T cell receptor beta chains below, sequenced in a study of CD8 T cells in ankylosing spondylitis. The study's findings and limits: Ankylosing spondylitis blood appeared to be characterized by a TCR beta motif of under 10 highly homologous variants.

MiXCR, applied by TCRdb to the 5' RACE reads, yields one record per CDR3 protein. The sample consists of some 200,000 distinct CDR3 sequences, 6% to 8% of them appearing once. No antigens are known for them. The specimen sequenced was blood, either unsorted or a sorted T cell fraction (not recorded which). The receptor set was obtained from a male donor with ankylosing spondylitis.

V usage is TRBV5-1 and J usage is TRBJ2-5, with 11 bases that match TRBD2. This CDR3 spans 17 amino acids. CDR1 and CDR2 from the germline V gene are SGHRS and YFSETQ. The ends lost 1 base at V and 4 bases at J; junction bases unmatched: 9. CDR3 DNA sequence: TGCGCCAGCAGCTTGTTTGCTAGCGGGGGGTCCGGAGAGACCCAGTACTTC. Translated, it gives CASSLFASGGSGETQYF.

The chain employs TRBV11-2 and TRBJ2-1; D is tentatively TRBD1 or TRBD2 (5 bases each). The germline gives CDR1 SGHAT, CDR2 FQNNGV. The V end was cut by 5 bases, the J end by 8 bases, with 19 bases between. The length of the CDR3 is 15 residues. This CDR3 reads CASSPYGGWRDEQFF. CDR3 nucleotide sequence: TGTGCCAGCAGCCCGTATGGGGGATGGCGCGATGAGCAGTTCTTC.

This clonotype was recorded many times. CDR3 in DNA: TGCGCCAGCAGCCCATGGAGGGGGACAGATACGCAGTATTTT. It codes for CASSPWRGTDTQYF. J is TRBJ2-3 and V is TRBV5-1; D tentatively reads TRBD1 or TRBD2 (6 bases each). Germline CDR1 is SGHRS and CDR2 is YFSETQ. The CDR3 covers 14 residues. The ends were cut back, 4 bases at V and 3 bases at J, with 12 bases in the middle.

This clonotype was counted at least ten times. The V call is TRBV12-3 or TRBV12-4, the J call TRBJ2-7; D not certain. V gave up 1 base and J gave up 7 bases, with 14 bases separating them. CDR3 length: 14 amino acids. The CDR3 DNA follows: TGTGCCAGCAGTTTAGACAGCAAAGGGTGGGAGCAGTACTTC. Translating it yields CASSLDSKGWEQYF.

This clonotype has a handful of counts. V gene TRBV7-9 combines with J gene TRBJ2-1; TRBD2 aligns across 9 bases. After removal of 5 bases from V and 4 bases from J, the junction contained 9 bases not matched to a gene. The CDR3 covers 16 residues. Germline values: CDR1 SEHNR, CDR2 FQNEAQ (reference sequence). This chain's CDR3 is CASSPRSGRFYNEQFF. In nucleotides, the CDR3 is TGTGCCAGCAGCCCCAGAAGCGGGAGGTTTTACAATGAGCAGTTCTTC.

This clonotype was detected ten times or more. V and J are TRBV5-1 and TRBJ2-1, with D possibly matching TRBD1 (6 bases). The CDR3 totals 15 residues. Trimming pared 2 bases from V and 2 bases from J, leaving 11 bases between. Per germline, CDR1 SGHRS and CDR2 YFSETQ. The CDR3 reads CASSLQQGAYNEQFF. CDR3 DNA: TGCGCCAGCAGCTTACAACAGGGAGCCTACAATGAGCAGTTCTTC.